This TCR beta chain is from a study of cytomegalovirus exposure and HLA in healthy donors. Study background: Falling in the Caucasian-associated ancestry cluster were 80% to 85% of 398 genotyped donors.

Concerning this clone itself: Its antigen is not identified.

Trimming removed 5 bases from V and 2 bases from J, with 15 bases in between. CDR1 LNHDA and CDR2 SQIVND come from the germline V gene (reference sequence). CDR3 length: 15 amino acids. General study findings and limits: The likely origin of a cluster of highly shared sequence variants was a sequencing artifact. Productive status was seen about 87% or about 30% of the time for most TCR beta V segments in an earlier analysis.

PCR primers comprised 60 Vbeta and 13 Jbeta primers. The table came from immunoSEQ multiplex PCR; TCRdb's copy has only in-frame clones and leaves some out. The table has about 69,000 clones, about three quarters seen once; the top ten hold 2.5% to 3.5%. The rearrangement uses TRBV19 and TRBJ2-5; maybe TRBD1 (6 bases). The source is a man aged 18 to 29 in good health and CMV-seronegative. Sequenced input: PBMCs. As DNA, the CDR3 is TGTGCCAGTAGTTCAGGGCCAGGGGATCAAGAGACCCAGTACTTC. Protein: CASSSGPGDQETQYF.